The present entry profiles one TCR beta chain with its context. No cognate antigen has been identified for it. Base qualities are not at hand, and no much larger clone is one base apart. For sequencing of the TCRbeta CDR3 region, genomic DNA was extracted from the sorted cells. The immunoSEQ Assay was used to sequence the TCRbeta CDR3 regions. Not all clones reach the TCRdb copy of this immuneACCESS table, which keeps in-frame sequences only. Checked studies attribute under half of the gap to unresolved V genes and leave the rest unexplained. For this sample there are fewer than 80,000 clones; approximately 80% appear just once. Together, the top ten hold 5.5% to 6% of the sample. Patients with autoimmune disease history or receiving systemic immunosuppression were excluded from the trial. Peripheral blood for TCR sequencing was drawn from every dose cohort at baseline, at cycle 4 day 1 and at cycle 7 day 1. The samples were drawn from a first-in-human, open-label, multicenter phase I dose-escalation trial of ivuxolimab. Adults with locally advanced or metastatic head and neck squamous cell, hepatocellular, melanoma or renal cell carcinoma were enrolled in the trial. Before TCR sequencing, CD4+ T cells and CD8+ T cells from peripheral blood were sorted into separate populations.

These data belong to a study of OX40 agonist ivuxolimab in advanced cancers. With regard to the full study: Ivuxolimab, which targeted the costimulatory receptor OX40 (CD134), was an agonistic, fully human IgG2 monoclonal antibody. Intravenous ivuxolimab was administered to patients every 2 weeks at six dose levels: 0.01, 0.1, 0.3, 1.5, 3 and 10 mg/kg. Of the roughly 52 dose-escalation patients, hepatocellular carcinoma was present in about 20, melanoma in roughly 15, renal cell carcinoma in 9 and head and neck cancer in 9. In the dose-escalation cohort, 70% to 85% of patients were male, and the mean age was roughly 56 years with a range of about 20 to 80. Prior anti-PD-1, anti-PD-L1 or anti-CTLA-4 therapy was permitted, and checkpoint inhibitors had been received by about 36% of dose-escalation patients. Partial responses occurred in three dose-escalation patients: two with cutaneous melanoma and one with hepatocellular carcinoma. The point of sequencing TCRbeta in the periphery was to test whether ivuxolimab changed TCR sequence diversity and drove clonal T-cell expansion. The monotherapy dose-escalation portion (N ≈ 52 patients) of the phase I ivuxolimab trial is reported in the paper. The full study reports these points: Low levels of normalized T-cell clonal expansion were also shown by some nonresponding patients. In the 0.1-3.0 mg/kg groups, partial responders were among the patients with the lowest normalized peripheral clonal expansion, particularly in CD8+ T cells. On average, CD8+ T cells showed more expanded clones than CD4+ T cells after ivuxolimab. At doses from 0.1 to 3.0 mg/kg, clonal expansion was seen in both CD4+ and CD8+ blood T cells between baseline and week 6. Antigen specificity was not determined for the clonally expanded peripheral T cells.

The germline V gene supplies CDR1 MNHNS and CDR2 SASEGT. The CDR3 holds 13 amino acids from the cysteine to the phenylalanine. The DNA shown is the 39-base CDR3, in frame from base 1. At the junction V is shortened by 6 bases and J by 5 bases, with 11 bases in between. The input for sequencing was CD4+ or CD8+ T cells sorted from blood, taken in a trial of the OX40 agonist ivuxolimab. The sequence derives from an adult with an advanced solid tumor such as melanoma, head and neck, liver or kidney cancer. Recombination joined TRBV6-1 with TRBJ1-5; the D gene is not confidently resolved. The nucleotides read TGTGCCAGCAGAACGGTGTCTCATCAGCCCCAGCATTTT. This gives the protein CASRTVSHQPQHF.